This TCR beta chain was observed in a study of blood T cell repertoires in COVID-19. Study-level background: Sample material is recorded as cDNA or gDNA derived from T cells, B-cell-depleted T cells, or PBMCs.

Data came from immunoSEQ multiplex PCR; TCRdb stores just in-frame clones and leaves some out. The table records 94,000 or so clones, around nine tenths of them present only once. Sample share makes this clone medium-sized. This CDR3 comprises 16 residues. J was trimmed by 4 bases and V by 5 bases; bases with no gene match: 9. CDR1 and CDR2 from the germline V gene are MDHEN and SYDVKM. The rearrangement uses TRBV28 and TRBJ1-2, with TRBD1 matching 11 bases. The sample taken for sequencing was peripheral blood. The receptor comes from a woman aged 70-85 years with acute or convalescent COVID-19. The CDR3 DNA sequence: TGTGCCAGCAGTCCTCCAAGGACAGGGGGCACCTATGGCTACACCTTC. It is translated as CASSPPRTGGTYGYTF.